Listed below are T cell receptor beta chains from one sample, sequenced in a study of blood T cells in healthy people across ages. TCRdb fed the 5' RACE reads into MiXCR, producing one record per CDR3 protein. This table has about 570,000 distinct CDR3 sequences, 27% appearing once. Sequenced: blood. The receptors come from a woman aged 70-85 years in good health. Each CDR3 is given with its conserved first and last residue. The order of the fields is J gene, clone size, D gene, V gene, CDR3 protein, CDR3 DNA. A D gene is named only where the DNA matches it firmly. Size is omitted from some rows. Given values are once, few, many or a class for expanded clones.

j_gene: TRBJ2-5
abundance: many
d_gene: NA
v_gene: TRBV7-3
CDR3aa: CASSLTLGETQYF
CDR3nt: TGTGCCAGCAGCCTAACCCTCGGGGAGACCCAGTACTTC

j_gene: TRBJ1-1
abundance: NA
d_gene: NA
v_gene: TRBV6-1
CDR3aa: CASTSTSPAPQIGNTEAFF
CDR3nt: TGTGCCAGCACCTCAACCTCGCCGGCCCCGCAGATAGGGAACACTGAAGCTTTCTTT

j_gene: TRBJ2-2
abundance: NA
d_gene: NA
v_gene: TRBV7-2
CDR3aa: CASSPIRRTGELFF
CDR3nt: TGTGCCAGCAGCCCGATAAGACGGACCGGGGAGCTGTTTTTT

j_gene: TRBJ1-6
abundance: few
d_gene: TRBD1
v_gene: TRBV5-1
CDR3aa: CASSLLSGGAPNSPLHF
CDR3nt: TGCGCCAGCAGTCTACTCTCAGGGGGCGCTCCCAATTCACCCCTCCACTTT

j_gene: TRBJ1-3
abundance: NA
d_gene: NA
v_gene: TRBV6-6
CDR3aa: CASSYGLTSGNTIYF
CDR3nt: TGTGCCAGCAGTTACGGGCTTACCTCTGGAAACACCATATATTTT

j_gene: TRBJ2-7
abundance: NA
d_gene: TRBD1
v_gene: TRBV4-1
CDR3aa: CASSLFPQGVYERYF
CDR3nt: TGCGCCAGCAGCCTATTCCCCCAGGGGGTCTACGAGCGGTACTTC

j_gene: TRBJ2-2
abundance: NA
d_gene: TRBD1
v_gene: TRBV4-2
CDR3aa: CASSQGRTGGGGELFF
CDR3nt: TGTGCCAGCAGCCAAGGCCGGACAGGGGGCGGCGGGGAGCTGTTTTTT

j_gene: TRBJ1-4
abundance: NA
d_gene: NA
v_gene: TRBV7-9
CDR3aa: CASSSRARSEKLFF
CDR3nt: TGTGCCAGCAGCTCCAGGGCTAGGAGTGAAAAACTGTTTTTT

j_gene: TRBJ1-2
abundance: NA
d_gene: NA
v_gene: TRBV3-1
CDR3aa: CASRGRIGADGYTF
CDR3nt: TGTGCCAGCAGGGGCCGTATCGGTGCGGATGGCTACACCTTC

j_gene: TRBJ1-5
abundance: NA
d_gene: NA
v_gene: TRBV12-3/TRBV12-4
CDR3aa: CASSLGQAINQPQHF
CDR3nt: TGTGCCAGCAGTTTAGGACAGGCTATCAATCAGCCCCAGCATTTT

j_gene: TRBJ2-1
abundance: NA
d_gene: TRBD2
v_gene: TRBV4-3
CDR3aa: CASSQELAGDYNEQFF
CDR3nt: TGCGCCAGCAGCCAAGAACTAGCGGGAGACTACAATGAGCAGTTCTTC

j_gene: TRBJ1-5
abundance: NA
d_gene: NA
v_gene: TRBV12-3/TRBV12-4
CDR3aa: CASRFGQLSNQPQHF
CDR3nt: TGTGCCAGCAGATTCGGACAGCTTAGCAATCAGCCCCAGCATTTT

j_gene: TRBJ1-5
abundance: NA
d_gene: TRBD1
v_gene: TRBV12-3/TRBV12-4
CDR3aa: CASSTTGTGWSNQPQHF
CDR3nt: TGTGCCAGCAGTACCACCGGGACAGGTTGGAGCAATCAGCCCCAGCATTTT

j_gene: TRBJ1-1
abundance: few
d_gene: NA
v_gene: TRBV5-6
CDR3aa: CASSSYQENTEAFF
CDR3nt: TGTGCCAGCAGCTCCTACCAGGAGAACACTGAAGCTTTCTTT

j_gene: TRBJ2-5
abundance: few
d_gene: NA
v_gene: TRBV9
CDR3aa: CASSVGGGAPRVETQYF
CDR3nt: TGTGCCAGCAGCGTAGGAGGCGGTGCCCCGCGAGTGGAGACCCAGTACTTC

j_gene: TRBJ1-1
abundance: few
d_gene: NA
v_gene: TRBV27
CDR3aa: CASSLTPGHQNTEAFF
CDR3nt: TGTGCCAGCAGTCTTACCCCGGGACATCAGAACACTGAAGCTTTCTTT

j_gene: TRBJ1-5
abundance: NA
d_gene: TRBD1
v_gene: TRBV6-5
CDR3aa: CASRRKGQGSQPQHF
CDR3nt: TGTGCCAGCCGGAGGAAGGGACAGGGCAGTCAGCCCCAGCATTTT

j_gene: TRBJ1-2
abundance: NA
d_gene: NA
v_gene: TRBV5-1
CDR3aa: CASSGTGNYGYTF
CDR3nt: TGCGCCAGCAGTGGAACGGGGAACTATGGCTACACCTTC

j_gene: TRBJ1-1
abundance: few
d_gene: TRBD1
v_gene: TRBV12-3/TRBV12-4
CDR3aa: CASTTRTGGNSEAFF
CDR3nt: TGTGCCAGCACCACAAGGACAGGGGGCAATTCTGAAGCTTTCTTT

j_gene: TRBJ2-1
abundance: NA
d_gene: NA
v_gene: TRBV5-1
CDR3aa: CASSLFPGNEQFF
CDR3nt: TGCGCCAGCAGCTTATTTCCAGGGAATGAGCAGTTCTTC

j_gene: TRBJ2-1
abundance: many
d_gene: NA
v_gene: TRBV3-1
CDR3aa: CASSQLQGGYNEQFF
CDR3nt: TGTGCCAGCAGCCAACTTCAGGGGGGGTACAATGAGCAGTTCTTC

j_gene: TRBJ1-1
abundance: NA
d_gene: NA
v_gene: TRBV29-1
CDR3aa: CSVERRGAAFF
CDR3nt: TGCAGCGTTGAAAGGAGAGGGGCAGCTTTCTTT

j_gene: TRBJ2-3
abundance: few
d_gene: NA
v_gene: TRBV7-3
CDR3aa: CASSLKGGRYKDTQYF
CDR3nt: TGTGCCAGCAGCTTAAAAGGGGGGCGGTACAAAGATACGCAGTATTTT

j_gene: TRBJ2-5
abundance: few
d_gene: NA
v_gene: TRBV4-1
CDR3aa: CASSQGSTTQETQYF
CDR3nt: TGCGCCAGCAGCCAGGGATCGACTACCCAAGAGACCCAGTACTTC

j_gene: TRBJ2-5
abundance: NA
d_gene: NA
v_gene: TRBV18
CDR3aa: CASSLTGIEETQYF
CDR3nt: TGTGCCAGCTCGCTTACAGGGATCGAGGAGACCCAGTACTTC

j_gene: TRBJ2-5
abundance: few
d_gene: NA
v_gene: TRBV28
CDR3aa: CASSGATRETQYF
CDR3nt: TGTGCCAGCAGTGGGGCTACCCGGGAGACCCAGTACTTC

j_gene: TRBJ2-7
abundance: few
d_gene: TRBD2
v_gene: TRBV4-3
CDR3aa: CASSHSTSGGYEQYF
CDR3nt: TGCGCCAGCAGCCATTCGACCTCGGGGGGATACGAGCAGTACTTC

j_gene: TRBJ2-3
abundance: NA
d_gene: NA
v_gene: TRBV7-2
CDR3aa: CASSLARGDYTQYF
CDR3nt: TGTGCCAGCAGCTTAGCGCGCGGCGACTATACGCAGTATTTT

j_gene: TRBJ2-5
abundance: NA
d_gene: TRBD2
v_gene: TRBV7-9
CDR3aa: CASSLGGGSQETQYF
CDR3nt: TGTGCCAGCAGCTTAGGTGGCGGGAGCCAAGAGACCCAGTACTTC

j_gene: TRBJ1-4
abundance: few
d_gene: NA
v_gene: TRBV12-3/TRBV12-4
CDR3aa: CASTIRAPQETNEKLFF
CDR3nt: TGTGCCAGCACCATTCGGGCTCCCCAGGAAACTAATGAAAAACTGTTTTTT

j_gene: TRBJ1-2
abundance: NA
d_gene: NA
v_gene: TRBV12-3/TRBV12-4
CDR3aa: CASSPNRFNGYTF
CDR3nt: TGTGCCAGCAGCCCCAATCGGTTCAATGGCTACACCTTC

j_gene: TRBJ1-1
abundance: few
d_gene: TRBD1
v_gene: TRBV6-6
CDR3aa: CASSPGTGSGDTEAFF
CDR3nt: TGTGCCAGCAGCCCCGGGACAGGGAGCGGCGACACTGAAGCTTTCTTT

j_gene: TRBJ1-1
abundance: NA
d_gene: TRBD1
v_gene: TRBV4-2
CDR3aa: CASSLGTVHTEAFF
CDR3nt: TGTGCCAGCAGCCTGGGGACAGTTCACACTGAAGCTTTCTTT

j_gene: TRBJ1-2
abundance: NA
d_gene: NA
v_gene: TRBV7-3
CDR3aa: CASSSGGRAGYTF
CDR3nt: TGTGCCAGCAGCTCTGGGGGCAGGGCTGGCTACACCTTC

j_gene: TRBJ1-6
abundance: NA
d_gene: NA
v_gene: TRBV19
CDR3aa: CASSVRGSGANSPLHF
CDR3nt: TGTGCCAGTAGTGTCAGGGGATCCGGGGCTAATTCACCCCTCCACTTT

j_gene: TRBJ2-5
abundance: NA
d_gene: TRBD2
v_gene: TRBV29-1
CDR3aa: CSGVWTSGETQYF
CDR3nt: TGCAGTGGCGTCTGGACTAGCGGTGAGACCCAGTACTTC

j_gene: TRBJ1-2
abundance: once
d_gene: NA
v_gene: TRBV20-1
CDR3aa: CSARDRDGRRYTF
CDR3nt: TGCAGTGCTAGAGATCGGGACGGACGTCGCTACACCTTC

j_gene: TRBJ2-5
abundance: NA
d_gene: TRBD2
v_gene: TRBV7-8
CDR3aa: CASSREEIEETQYF
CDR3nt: TGTGCCAGCAGCCGGGAGGAGATCGAAGAGACCCAGTACTTC

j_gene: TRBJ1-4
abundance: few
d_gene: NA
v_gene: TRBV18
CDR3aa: CASSPGLANEKLFF
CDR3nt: TGTGCCAGCTCACCGGGGCTCGCTAATGAAAAACTGTTTTTT

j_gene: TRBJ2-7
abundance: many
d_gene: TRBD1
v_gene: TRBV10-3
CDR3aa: CAISDSGQGKDEQYF
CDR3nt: TGTGCCATCAGTGACTCGGGACAGGGGAAAGACGAGCAGTACTTC

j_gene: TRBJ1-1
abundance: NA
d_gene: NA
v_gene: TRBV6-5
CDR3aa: CASSYSFGFTEAFF
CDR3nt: TGTGCCAGCAGTTACTCCTTCGGGTTCACTGAAGCTTTCTTT

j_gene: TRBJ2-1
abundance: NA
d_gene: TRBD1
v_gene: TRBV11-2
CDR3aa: CASSADRGTRHEQFF
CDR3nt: TGTGCCAGCAGCGCCGACAGGGGGACCCGACATGAGCAGTTCTTC

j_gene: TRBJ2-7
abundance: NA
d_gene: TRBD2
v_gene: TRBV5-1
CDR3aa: CASSLRGDGEQYF
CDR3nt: TGCGCCAGCAGCTTACGGGGGGACGGCGAGCAGTACTTC

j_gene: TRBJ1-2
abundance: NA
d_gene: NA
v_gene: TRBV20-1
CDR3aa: CSAAPGTEYGYTF
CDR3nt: TGCAGTGCAGCCCCCGGGACGGAGTATGGCTACACCTTC

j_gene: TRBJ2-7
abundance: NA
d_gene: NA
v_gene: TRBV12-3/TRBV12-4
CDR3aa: CASSLGQGTARPHEQYF
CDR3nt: TGTGCCAGCAGTTTAGGGCAGGGAACAGCTCGACCCCACGAGCAGTACTTC

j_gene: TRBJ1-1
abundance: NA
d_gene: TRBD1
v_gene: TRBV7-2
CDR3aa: CASSSSTGYGAFF
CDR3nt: TGTGCCAGCAGCTCGTCGACAGGGTATGGAGCTTTCTTT

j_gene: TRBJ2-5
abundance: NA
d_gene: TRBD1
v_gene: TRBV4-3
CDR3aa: CASSQVPWQGEETQYF
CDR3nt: TGCGCCAGCAGCCAAGTACCCTGGCAGGGGGAAGAGACCCAGTACTTC

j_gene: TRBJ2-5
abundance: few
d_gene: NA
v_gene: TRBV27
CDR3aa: CASSLSTGQSRKTQYF
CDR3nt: TGTGCCAGCAGTTTATCCACCGGACAGAGTCGAAAGACCCAGTACTTC

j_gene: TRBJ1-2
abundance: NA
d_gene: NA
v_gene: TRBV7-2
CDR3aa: CASSLSPDANYGYTF
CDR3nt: TGTGCCAGCAGCTTATCACCGGACGCTAACTATGGCTACACCTTC

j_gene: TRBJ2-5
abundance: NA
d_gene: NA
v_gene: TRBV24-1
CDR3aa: CATSGRDGYQETQYF
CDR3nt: TGTGCCACCAGTGGTCGGGACGGATACCAAGAGACCCAGTACTTC

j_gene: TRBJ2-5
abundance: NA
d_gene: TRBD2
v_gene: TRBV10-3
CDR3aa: CAIQTSGGNQETQYF
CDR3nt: TGTGCCATCCAGACTAGCGGGGGAAACCAAGAGACCCAGTACTTC

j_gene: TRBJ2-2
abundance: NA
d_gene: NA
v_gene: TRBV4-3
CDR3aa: CASSYPTMGGFANTGELFF
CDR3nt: TGCGCCAGCAGCTACCCGACTATGGGTGGGTTCGCGAACACCGGGGAGCTGTTTTTT

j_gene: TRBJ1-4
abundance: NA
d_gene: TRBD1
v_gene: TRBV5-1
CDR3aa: CASSTEGTDGEKLFF
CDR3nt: TGCGCCAGCAGCACAGAGGGGACAGATGGAGAAAAACTGTTTTTT

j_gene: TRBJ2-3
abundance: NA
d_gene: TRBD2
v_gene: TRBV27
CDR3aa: CASSPTSGGSTDTQYF
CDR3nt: TGTGCCAGCAGTCCGACTAGCGGGGGGAGCACAGATACGCAGTATTTT

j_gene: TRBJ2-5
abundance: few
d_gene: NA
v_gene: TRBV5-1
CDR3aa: CASSTGLPGTQYF
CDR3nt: TGCGCCAGCAGCACTGGACTACCGGGGACCCAGTACTTC

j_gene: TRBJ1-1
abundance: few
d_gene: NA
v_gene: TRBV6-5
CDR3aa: CASSYSIGAGFTEAFF
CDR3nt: TGTGCCAGCAGTTACTCGATTGGGGCAGGGTTCACTGAAGCTTTCTTT